Below, 9 T cell receptor beta chains from the same sample are listed, as sequenced in a study of CD8 T cells in Susac syndrome. RNA was extracted with the RNeasy kit, and a quantity of roughly 0.5 to 1 ug was reverse transcribed using random hexamers. TCRdb redid the calling of the immunoSEQ multiplex PCR reads with MiXCR, one entry per CDR3 protein. The table lists about 120,000 distinct CDR3 sequences, 85% to 95% of them singletons. Sequenced input: CD8+ T cells from PBMCs. Every receptor here comes from a human donor in good health.

The chain is built from TRBV27 and TRBJ1-1; D is ambiguous. Trimming stripped 3 bases from V and 3 bases from J, with 8 bases between. The CDR3 has 13 amino acids. The V gene's germline CDR1 is MNHEY and CDR2 SMNVEV (reference sequence). CDR3 DNA: TGTGCCAGCAGTTTGGGAGAGTACACTGAAGCTTTCTTT. It specifies CASSLGEYTEAFF.

This clonotype was seen a few times. V gene TRBV12-3 or TRBV12-4 combines with J gene TRBJ2-7; D gene uncertain. This CDR3 contains 11 residues. V was trimmed by 5 bases and J by 2 bases, leaving 4 bases between them. The CDR3 DNA sequence: TGTGCCAGCAGTGTGGCCTACGAGCAGTACTTC. Its protein is CASSVAYEQYF.

Written as DNA, the CDR3 is TGCAGCGTTGAAGATAGAGAGGGCTACACCTTC. Translated: CSVEDREGYTF. The chain carries TRBV29-1 and TRBJ1-2; D is uncertain. The CDR3 runs to 11 residues. Germline lookup yields CDR1 SQVTM and CDR2 ANQGSEA. V was pared by 0 bases and J by 8 bases, with 7 bases between.

In its sample, this clonotype was seen a few times. This chain connects TRBV5-1 to TRBJ2-3, with 10 positions matching TRBD2. The germline CDR1 and CDR2 sequences are SGHRS and YFSETQ. This CDR3 has 16 amino acids. Trimming cost V 0 bases and J 5 bases; bases outside gene matches: 6. The CDR3 DNA is TGCGCCAGCAGCTTGGGTCTAGCGGGAGTCGGAGATACGCAGTATTTT. It is translated as CASSLGLAGVGDTQYF.

The gene calls are TRBV5-4 and TRBJ2-5; 14 nucleotides line up with TRBD2. Trimming took 9 bases from V and 5 from J; bases not matched to a gene: 9. The V gene's germline CDR1 is SGHNT and CDR2 YYREEE (reference sequence). This CDR3 is 15 amino acids long. As DNA, the CDR3 is TGTGCCATTTCGACTAGCGGGAGGGCCTTGGAGACCCAGTACTTC. It codes for CAISTSGRALETQYF.

The V and J genes are TRBV27 and TRBJ2-6; tentatively, D is TRBD2 (5 bases). With 3 bases removed from V and 2 bases from J, the gap between germline ends came to 8 bases. The CDR3 contains 15 residues. Germline-derived CDR1 and CDR2 are MNHEY and SMNVEV (reference sequence). In nucleotides, the CDR3 is TGTGCCAGCAGTTTCGAGGGCGCTGGGGCCAACGTCCTGACTTTC. It specifies CASSFEGAGANVLTF.

The rearrangement links TRBV3-1 to TRBJ2-3, with 7 positions matching TRBD1. Germline V gene data show CDR1 as LGHDT and CDR2 as YNNKEL (reference sequence). This CDR3 spans 14 amino acids. J was trimmed by 4 bases and V by 4 bases; bases with no gene match: 5. The CDR3 here is CASSRRQGADTQYF. The CDR3 coding sequence is TGTGCCAGCAGCCGCCGACAGGGAGCAGATACGCAGTATTTT.

This rearrangement joins TRBV13 to TRBJ2-7; 7 positions agree with TRBD2. The V segment lost 5 bases and the J segment 3 bases; nucleotides outside the gene matches: 7. CDR1 PRHDT and CDR2 FYEKMQ come from the germline V gene (reference sequence). There are 14 residues in the CDR3. This CDR3 reads CASSPAGNLYEQYF. CDR3 nucleotide sequence: TGTGCCAGCAGCCCAGCGGGGAACCTCTACGAGCAGTACTTC.

CDR3 in DNA: TGTGCCAGCAGGGAGGGACCATCTGGCTACACCTTC. Its translation: CASREGPSGYTF. This rearrangement joins TRBV12-3 or TRBV12-4 to TRBJ1-2, with D maybe TRBD1 (5 bases). Between the trimmed V and J ends, which lost 6 bases and 7 bases, there was a span of 12 bases. The CDR3 sequence is 12 residues long.